The 20 T cell receptor beta chains below all came from one sample that was sequenced in a study of blood T cell repertoires in COVID-19. TCRdb's copy holds only in-frame clones and misses some; the assay was immunoSEQ multiplex PCR. The sample lists roughly 250,000 clones; approximately 86% were seen once. Sequenced: PBMCs or T cells enriched from blood (not recorded which). Every receptor here comes from a woman between 45 and 65 years old who had recovered from COVID-19.

The chain employs TRBV7-8 and TRBJ1-1; D is perhaps TRBD1 (5 bases). Germline lookup yields CDR1 SGHVS and CDR2 FQNEAQ. Trimming stripped 2 bases from V and 1 base from J, with 8 bases between. CDR3 length: 14 residues. CDR3 loop: CASSLQGPNTEAFF. DNA for the CDR3: TGTGCCAGCAGCTTACAGGGTCCGAACACTGAAGCTTTCTTT.

The chain is built from TRBV5-4 and TRBJ1-2; unclear D gene. CDR3 size: 14 residues. Per the germline V gene, CDR1 is SGHNT and CDR2 is YYREEE (reference sequence). Trimming pared 3 bases from V and 8 bases from J, leaving 17 bases between. The CDR3 coding sequence is TGTGCCAGCAGCTCGGTAAAAAGGCCGGAGGGCTACACCTTC. This gives the protein CASSSVKRPEGYTF.

The rearrangement uses TRBV18 and TRBJ2-7; 12 bases fit TRBD2. The CDR3 spans 15 residues. From germline, CDR1 is KGHSH and CDR2 LQKENI. V shed 3 bases, J shed 7 bases, and the junction held 7 bases outside the gene matches. The CDR3 protein is CASSPDLAGGGEQYF. The DNA for the CDR3 is TGTGCCAGCTCACCCGATCTAGCGGGAGGGGGTGAGCAGTACTTC.

V and J are TRBV19 and TRBJ1-5; TRBD1 agrees at 8 bases. The germline CDR1 and CDR2 sequences are LNHDA and SQIVND (reference sequence). This CDR3 has 18 residues. V dropped 5 bases and J dropped 2; count of bases not matched to a gene: 14. This chain's CDR3 is CASSVDRAPPWGNQPQHF. The CDR3, as DNA: TGTGCCAGTAGTGTGGACAGGGCACCCCCCTGGGGCAATCAGCCCCAGCATTTT.

The genes are TRBV15 and TRBJ2-1; 7 nucleotides match TRBD2. The CDR3 is made up of 14 amino acids. Germline CDR1 and CDR2: LNHNV and YYDKDF (reference sequence). J lost 10 bases, V lost 3 bases, and 9 bases had no gene match. CDR3 region: CATSSLGRDQEQFF. The CDR3 nucleotides read TGTGCCACCAGCAGTTTAGGGAGGGATCAAGAGCAGTTCTTC.

V is TRBV19 and J is TRBJ2-1; no definite D call. The CDR3 is 13 amino acids. Germline V CDR1 and CDR2: LNHDA, SQIVND (reference sequence). The V end lost 8 bases, the J end lost 0 bases, and 8 bases lay between the germline ends. CDR3 nucleotides: TGTGCCAGTTCTTTCAGCTCCTACAATGAGCAGTTCTTC. Translation gives CASSFSSYNEQFF.

The chain has TRBV27 and TRBJ1-5, with 7 bases matching TRBD1. Germline CDR1 and CDR2: MNHEY and SMNVEV (reference sequence). The CDR3 sequence is 20 residues long. With V trimmed by 5 bases and J by 2 bases, 21 bases remained unmatched. The CDR3 loop is CASSPITTRNRGGGNQPQHF. The CDR3 DNA sequence: TGTGCCAGCAGTCCAATTACGACCAGGAACAGGGGTGGAGGCAATCAGCCCCAGCATTTT.

V gene TRBV24-1 combines with J gene TRBJ2-1; 8 bases are a match to TRBD1. Germline V gene sequence: CDR1 KGHDR, CDR2 SFDVKD. This CDR3 region has 13 residues. V dropped 3 bases and J dropped 9; count of bases not matched to a gene: 3. The CDR3 region is CATSDRTGFEQFF. CDR3 DNA: TGTGCCACCAGTGATCGGACAGGGTTTGAGCAGTTCTTC.

This clone was recorded once. The chain links TRBV20-1 to TRBJ2-7; TRBD2 matches at 12 bases. Germline V gene sequence: CDR1 DFQATT, CDR2 SNEGSKA (reference sequence). CDR3 length: 16 amino acids. After removal of 3 bases from V and 1 base from J, the junction contained 7 bases not matched to a gene. CDR3 sequence reads: CSASILAGGSSYEQYF. DNA for the CDR3: TGCAGTGCTAGTATACTAGCGGGAGGATCATCCTACGAGCAGTACTTC.

The chain combines TRBV2 with TRBJ1-2, with D perhaps TRBD1 (5 bases). The germline V gene has CDR1 SNHLY and CDR2 FYNNEI. V was cut by 6 bases and J by 6 bases, with 14 bases left in between. The length of the CDR3 is 13 residues. The CDR3 reads CASSPGWGDGYTF. The CDR3 region has the DNA TGTGCCAGCAGCCCCGGATGGGGGGATGGCTACACCTTC.

V gene TRBV28 combines with J gene TRBJ2-3; 13 nucleotides match TRBD2. The CDR3 extends over 18 amino acids. CDR1 and CDR2 from the germline V gene are MDHEN and SYDVKM. V lost 1 base, J lost 6 bases, and 10 bases stayed unmatched. CDR3 sequence (DNA): TGTGCCAGCAGTTTATCAGCGACTAGCGGGGGGAAGGGGGATACGCAGTATTTT. Amino acids: CASSLSATSGGKGDTQYF.

The rearrangement links TRBV28 to TRBJ2-1; 13 bases align to TRBD2. The germline CDR1 and CDR2 sequences are MDHEN and SYDVKM. The CDR3 is made up of 18 amino acids. Trimming cost V 5 bases and J 8 bases; bases outside gene matches: 15. The CDR3 nucleotides are TGTGCCAGCAGTCTAGGCGCCGGGACTAGCGGGAAGTTGGATGAGCAGTTCTTC. Protein sequence: CASSLGAGTSGKLDEQFF.

This chain joins TRBV19 and TRBJ2-2, with D possibly TRBD2 on 5 matching bases. The CDR3 loop spans 17 amino acids. The germline gives CDR1 LNHDA, CDR2 SQIVND (reference sequence). V shed 1 base and J shed 3 bases, with 15 bases lying between them. DNA of the CDR3: TGTGCCAGTAGTATAGTCCCCCGACTAACAGACACCGGGGAGCTGTTTTTT. This gives the protein CASSIVPRLTDTGELFF.

The chain employs TRBV3-1 (or the pseudogene TRBV3-2) and TRBJ2-2; 10 nucleotides line up with TRBD2. V lost 4 bases, J lost 7 bases, and 9 bases stayed unmatched. The CDR3 runs 16 residues. CDR1 LGHDT and CDR2 YNNKEL come from the germline V gene (reference sequence). CDR3 coding DNA: TGTGCCAGCAGCCCTTCCAGCGGGAGGGGAGGCGGGGAGCTGTTTTTT. Its protein product is CASSPSSGRGGGELFF.

This clone was recorded only once. This chain joins TRBV11-2 and TRBJ2-3; 10 bases map to TRBD2. Germline loops: CDR1 SGHAT, CDR2 FQNNGV. There are 16 residues in the CDR3. V gave up 1 base and J gave up 4 bases; unmatched junction bases: 5. The CDR3 DNA reads TGTGCCAGCAGCTTAGTTCCAGCGGGAGGGTCAGATACGCAGTATTTT. It encodes CASSLVPAGGSDTQYF.

The sample holds a few counts of this clone. The V call is TRBV23-1, the J call TRBJ1-2, with D perhaps matching TRBD1 (6 bases). TRBV23-1 is an ORF, with its function uncertain. V was clipped by 3 bases and J by 4 bases, with 18 bases between them. CDR3 length: 16 amino acids. CDR3 sequence (DNA): TGCGCCAGCAGTCACCCCGCGAAGACAGGTCCCTATGGCTACACCTTC. This codes for CASSHPAKTGPYGYTF.

The V and J genes are TRBV10-3 and TRBJ2-2, with D perhaps TRBD1 (5 bases). Trimming pared 6 bases from V and 6 bases from J, leaving 8 bases between. CDR1 ENHRY and CDR2 SYGVKD come from the germline V gene. The CDR3 is made up of 12 amino acids. In DNA form, the CDR3 reads TGTGCCATCAGGACAGTCTCCGGGGAGCTGTTTTTT. The encoded protein is CAIRTVSGELFF.

The chain uses TRBV10-3 and TRBJ2-6, with 7 nucleotides matching TRBD2. V was clipped by 10 bases and J by 4 bases; unmatched bases: 19. The CDR3 extends over 18 amino acids. Germline V CDR1 and CDR2: ENHRY, SYGVKD. The CDR3 reads CATSPFGRRESGANVLTF. As DNA, the CDR3 is TGTGCCACTAGTCCTTTTGGGCGGCGGGAGTCCGGGGCCAACGTCCTGACTTTC.

The chain couples TRBV5-4 to TRBJ2-7, with D hard to call. V was cut by 2 bases and J by 6 bases, with 12 bases left in between. The CDR3 covers 13 residues. Germline CDR1 and CDR2: SGHNT and YYREEE (reference sequence). The CDR3 region is CASSFETRGEQYF. The CDR3 region has the DNA TGTGCCAGCAGCTTTGAAACTCGAGGCGAGCAGTACTTC.

V is TRBV18 and J is TRBJ2-7; 9 bases line up with TRBD2. Trimming took 4 bases from V and 2 from J; bases not matched to a gene: 18. The CDR3 totals 19 residues. Germline assignment: CDR1 KGHSH and CDR2 LQKENI. The CDR3, as DNA: TGTGCCAGCTCACAGAACCCCGGGACTAGCAGACGGCGTGCCTACGAGCAGTACTTC. Translating it yields CASSQNPGTSRRRAYEQYF.